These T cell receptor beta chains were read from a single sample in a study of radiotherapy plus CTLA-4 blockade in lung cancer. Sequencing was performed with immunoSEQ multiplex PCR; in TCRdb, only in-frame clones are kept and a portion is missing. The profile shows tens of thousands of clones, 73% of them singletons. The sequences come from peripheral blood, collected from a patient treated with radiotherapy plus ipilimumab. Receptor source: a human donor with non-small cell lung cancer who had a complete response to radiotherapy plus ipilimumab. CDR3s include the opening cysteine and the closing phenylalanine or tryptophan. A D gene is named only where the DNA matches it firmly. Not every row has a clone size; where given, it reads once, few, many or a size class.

cdr3_aa: CASSGTGTSGITETQYF
cdr3_nt: TGTGCCAGCAGCGGAACCGGGACTAGCGGGATTACAGAGACCCAGTACTTC
d_call: TRBD2
j_call: TRBJ2-5
v_call: TRBV7-9
clone_size: NA

cdr3_aa: CASSSADTQYF
cdr3_nt: TGTGCCAGCAGTTCGGCAGATACGCAGTATTTT
d_call: NA
j_call: TRBJ2-3
v_call: TRBV28
clone_size: NA

cdr3_aa: CSVRGTYTDTQYF
cdr3_nt: TGCAGCGTTCGCGGGACTTATACAGATACGCAGTATTTT
d_call: NA
j_call: TRBJ2-3
v_call: TRBV29-1
clone_size: NA

cdr3_aa: CASHRIDRGSYGYTF
cdr3_nt: TGTGCCAGCCACCGAATTGACAGGGGGAGCTATGGCTACACCTTC
d_call: TRBD1
j_call: TRBJ1-2
v_call: TRBV2
clone_size: NA

cdr3_aa: CASSPPSAGRGSSYNSPLHF
cdr3_nt: TGTGCCAGCTCACCACCGTCGGCGGGGAGGGGGAGCTCCTATAATTCACCCCTCCACTTT
d_call: NA
j_call: TRBJ1-6
v_call: TRBV18
clone_size: once

cdr3_aa: CASSARAGGQADTQYF
cdr3_nt: TGTGCCAGCAGCGCCCGAGCGGGGGGGCAGGCAGATACGCAGTATTTT
d_call: TRBD2
j_call: TRBJ2-3
v_call: TRBV9
clone_size: once

cdr3_aa: CASSLKFSGGDTQYF
cdr3_nt: TGTGCCAGCAGCTTGAAATTTAGCGGGGGGGATACGCAGTATTTT
d_call: TRBD2
j_call: TRBJ2-3
v_call: TRBV5-4
clone_size: few

cdr3_aa: CASSKRTGGPYEQYF
cdr3_nt: TGTGCCAGTAGTAAAAGGACAGGGGGGCCCTACGAGCAGTACTTC
d_call: TRBD1
j_call: TRBJ2-7
v_call: TRBV19
clone_size: NA

cdr3_aa: CASSSLATNEKLFF
cdr3_nt: TGTGCCAGTAGTTCCCTAGCAACTAATGAAAAACTGTTTTTT
d_call: NA
j_call: TRBJ1-4
v_call: TRBV19
clone_size: NA

cdr3_aa: CASSRTVNGYTF
cdr3_nt: TGTGCCAGTAGTCGGACAGTTAATGGCTACACCTTC
d_call: NA
j_call: TRBJ1-2
v_call: TRBV19
clone_size: NA

cdr3_aa: CASSQRTSEHNEQFF
cdr3_nt: TGTGCCAGCTCACAAAGGACTAGCGAACACAATGAGCAGTTCTTC
d_call: TRBD2
j_call: TRBJ2-1
v_call: TRBV18
clone_size: NA

cdr3_aa: CASSLALATAASYEQYF
cdr3_nt: TGTGCCAGCAGTTTGGCATTGGCGACAGCCGCCTCCTACGAGCAGTACTTC
d_call: NA
j_call: TRBJ2-7
v_call: TRBV28
clone_size: NA

cdr3_aa: CASSLAFPGTEAFF
cdr3_nt: TGTGCCAGCAGCTTAGCTTTTCCGGGCACTGAAGCTTTCTTT
d_call: NA
j_call: TRBJ1-1
v_call: TRBV11-2
clone_size: NA

cdr3_aa: CASSLAGTGINSPLHF
cdr3_nt: TGCGCCAGCAGCTTGGCCGGGACAGGCATTAATTCACCCCTCCACTTT
d_call: TRBD1
j_call: TRBJ1-6
v_call: TRBV5-1
clone_size: once

cdr3_aa: CASSLFRDRANSPLHF
cdr3_nt: TGTGCCAGCAGCTTATTCCGGGACAGGGCTAATTCACCCCTCCACTTT
d_call: TRBD1
j_call: TRBJ1-6
v_call: TRBV7-6
clone_size: NA

cdr3_aa: CAWGQGDTQYF
cdr3_nt: TGTGCCTGGGGACAGGGGGATACGCAGTATTTT
d_call: TRBD1
j_call: TRBJ2-3
v_call: TRBV30
clone_size: NA

cdr3_aa: CASTLNNANTGELFF
cdr3_nt: TGTGCCAGCACTCTTAACAACGCGAACACCGGGGAGCTGTTTTTT
d_call: NA
j_call: TRBJ2-2
v_call: TRBV2
clone_size: NA

cdr3_aa: CASIGQDAYEQYF
cdr3_nt: TGTGCCAGTATCGGTCAGGATGCCTACGAGCAGTACTTC
d_call: NA
j_call: TRBJ2-7
v_call: TRBV19
clone_size: NA

cdr3_aa: CASSLGRGRHSYNEQFF
cdr3_nt: TGTGCCAGCAGCTTAGGGCGGGGACGCCACTCCTACAATGAGCAGTTCTTC
d_call: NA
j_call: TRBJ2-1
v_call: TRBV11-2
clone_size: NA

cdr3_aa: CASSETRVLGAQYF
cdr3_nt: TGTGCCAGCAGTGAAACCCGGGTCCTCGGGGCCCAGTACTTC
d_call: NA
j_call: TRBJ2-5
v_call: TRBV6-1
clone_size: NA